Following are 9 T cell receptor beta chains from one sample sequenced in a study of T cell changes during pregnancy in multiple sclerosis. TCRdb's copy holds only in-frame clones and misses some; the assay was immunoSEQ multiplex PCR. The sample includes 30,000 to 35,000 clones, 75% to 95% seen only once; the top ten take roughly 10%. The sample in question was CD8+ T cells from peripheral blood mononuclear cells, obtained before pregnancy. The receptors shown here come from a female donor with multiple sclerosis, enrolled in a pregnancy study.

The chain recombines TRBV6-1 with TRBJ1-1, with 7 nucleotides matching TRBD1. CDR3 size: 14 residues. CDR1 MNHNS and CDR2 SASEGT come from the germline V gene. Trimming took 4 bases from V and 7 from J; bases not matched to a gene: 9. The CDR3 bases are TGTGCCAGCAGTGTGGTGACAGGGATTAATGAAGCTTTCTTT. Protein sequence: CASSVVTGINEAFF.

CDR3 nucleotides: TGTGCCAGTAGTGGGAGCGGGGGCTCCTACGAGCAGTACTTC. Translation: CASSGSGGSYEQYF. This chain joins TRBV19 and TRBJ2-7, with TRBD2 identical over 8 bases. The V gene end was trimmed by 5 bases and the J gene end by 0 bases; junction bases not matched to a gene: 3. CDR1 LNHDA and CDR2 SQIVND come from the germline V gene (reference sequence). This CDR3 is built from 14 residues. The variable domain in full, with the rest retrieved from reference TRBV19 and TRBJ2-7, is DGGITQSPKYLFRKEGQNVTLSCEQNLNHDAMYWYRQDPGQGLRLIYYSQIVNDFQKGDIAEGYSVSREKKESFPLTVTSAQKNPTAFYLCASSGSGGSYEQYFGPGTRLTVT.

This chain joins TRBV5-4 and TRBJ1-2; 9 bases agree with TRBD1. CDR1 is SGHNT and CDR2 is YYREEE in the germline V gene (reference sequence). This CDR3 is built from 14 residues. Trimming removed 5 bases from V and 6 bases from J; junction bases left unmatched: 8. In nucleotides, the CDR3 is TGTGCCAGCAGTTATGGGGGACAGGGCGATGGCTACACCTTC. This sequence encodes CASSYGGQGDGYTF.

The V and J genes are TRBV5-4 and TRBJ2-2; 8 nucleotides agree with TRBD1. Germline V lookup: CDR1 SGHNT, CDR2 YYREEE (reference sequence). Trimming cost V 8 bases and J 8 bases; bases outside gene matches: 11. The CDR3 consists of 14 residues. The CDR3 sequence: CASGTGGGKGELFF. CDR3 sequence (DNA): TGTGCCAGTGGGACAGGAGGTGGCAAAGGGGAGCTGTTTTTT.

CDR3 in amino acids: CASSTGTGGYPEQYF. The CDR3 region has the DNA TGTGCCAGCAGCACCGGGACAGGGGGTTACCCTGAGCAGTACTTC. The chain combines TRBV6-5 with TRBJ2-7; 11 bases are shared with TRBD1. Germline V CDR1 and CDR2: MNHEY, SVGAGI. V lost 6 bases, J lost 7 bases, and 11 bases stayed unmatched. CDR3 length: 15 residues.

The chain couples TRBV6-9 to TRBJ2-7; D uncertain. CDR1 is MNHGY, CDR2 SVAAGI, per germline. Trimming cost V 7 bases and J 7 bases, with 8 bases left between them. This CDR3 is built from 10 residues. The CDR3 DNA reads as TGTGCCAGCATTGAGGAAGAGCAGTACTTC. Translation: CASIEEEQYF.

This clone was recorded once. J is TRBJ2-7 and V is TRBV7-9; TRBD1 agrees at 7 bases. There are 14 residues in the CDR3. Germline values: CDR1 SEHNR, CDR2 FQNEAQ (reference sequence). With V trimmed by 5 bases and J by 0 bases, 4 bases remained unmatched. The CDR3 DNA is TGTGCCAGCAGCCCCGGGACAGACTCCTACGAGCAGTACTTC. It encodes CASSPGTDSYEQYF.

This chain links TRBV6-5 with TRBJ2-1, with 8 positions matching TRBD2. This CDR3 contains 14 residues. CDR1 is MNHEY and CDR2 is SVGAGI in the germline V gene. With V trimmed by 8 bases and J by 3 bases, 6 bases remained unmatched. In DNA, the CDR3 is TGTGCCAGCTCGGCGGGGGGTAACTACAATGAGCAGTTCTTC. Its protein product is CASSAGGNYNEQFF.

V is TRBV25-1 and J is TRBJ2-1; no clear D gene. Germline V gives CDR1 MGHDK, CDR2 SYGVNS. This CDR3 comprises 13 residues. V was shortened by 2 bases and J by 4 bases, with 6 bases between the two germline ends. The CDR3 region has the DNA TGTGCCAGCAGTGAACCTAGGTACAATGAGCAGTTCTTC. It codes for CASSEPRYNEQFF.